This entry is about one TCR beta chain. This entry comes from a study of siplizumab effects on memory and regulatory T cells. The assay was immunoSEQ multiplex PCR, and TCRdb's table has in-frame clones only and misses some. Of approximately 94,000 clones detected, about 91% appear once; the ten largest clones hold 0.14% to 0.15%. The germline V gene has CDR1 SGHTA and CDR2 FQGTGA. V gave up 6 bases and J gave up 14 bases, with 10 bases separating them. The CDR3 totals 9 residues. Sequenced: CD4+ T cells sorted from blood. The rearrangement uses TRBV7-3 and TRBJ1-1, with D uncertain. The origin of this receptor is a human donor in good health. CDR3 coding DNA: TGTGCCAGCAGGTTCCCCTCCTTCTTT. Protein product: CASRFPSFF.